A single sample gave rise to the 30 T cell receptor beta chains below, sequenced in a study of T-cell reconstitution after alpha-beta-depleted transplantation in children. Study results and caveats: At the one-year point after transplant, T-cell counts and TCRbeta diversity were found to come mostly from T cells that had been newly produced.

Construction of the TCRbeta library involved unique molecular identifiers. MiXCR, applied by TCRdb to the PCR reads, yields one record per CDR3 protein. This table has around 270,000 distinct CDR3 sequences, less than 9.5% appearing once. The antigens these receptors bind are not known. The specimen comprised peripheral blood, sampled 360 days after TCRalphabeta/CD19-depleted stem cell transplant. These receptors were taken from a female patient aged 2-9 years who had a stem cell transplant for Fanconi anemia, so the T cells may come from the graft donor.

This clonotype was counted many times. The chain recombines TRBV20-1 with TRBJ2-7; 7 bases line up with TRBD1. V was pared by 5 bases and J by 3 bases, with 4 bases of the junction left unmatched. The germline V gene encodes CDR1 DFQATT and CDR2 SNEGSKA (reference sequence). This CDR3 is built from 12 residues. CDR3 residues: CSAGRQGYEQYF. As DNA, the CDR3 is TGCAGTGCTGGAAGACAGGGCTACGAGCAGTACTTC.

This clonotype came up many times. The rearrangement uses TRBV28 and TRBJ2-1; TRBD2 matches 12 bases. The CDR3 totals 21 residues. Germline CDR1 MDHEN, CDR2 SYDVKM. The V segment lost 1 base and the J segment 0 bases; nucleotides outside the gene matches: 13. The CDR3 DNA sequence: TGTGCCAGCAGTTTATTCGCTCTAGCGGGGGGGCCTCGAAGCTCCTACAATGAGCAGTTCTTC. It encodes CASSLFALAGGPRSSYNEQFF.

This clonotype was recorded at least ten times. J is TRBJ1-1 and V is TRBV27; TRBD1 agrees at 7 bases. Germline trimming cut 4 bases from V and 4 bases from J; bases unmatched to any gene: 6. CDR3 length: 14 amino acids. Per the germline V gene, CDR1 is MNHEY and CDR2 is SMNVEV (reference sequence). In DNA form, the CDR3 reads TGTGCCAGCAGTTCGACAGGGTTGGTCACTGAAGCTTTCTTT. Translation: CASSSTGLVTEAFF.

This clonotype was found many times. J is TRBJ2-5 and V is TRBV4-1, with D unresolved. Trimming removed 3 bases from V and 6 bases from J, with 14 bases in between. Per germline, CDR1 MGHRA and CDR2 YSYEKL. This CDR3 contains 14 residues. The CDR3 bases are TGCGCCAGCAGCCAGGAGATGATGGATAAGACCCAGTACTTC. Its translation is CASSQEMMDKTQYF.

This clonotype was seen a single time. Given a much more abundant clone one base away, this may be a read error. The V gene is TRBV25-1, the J gene TRBJ2-7; 7 bases are a match to TRBD2. The J call could be wrong; TRBJ2-1 is a better fit for the DNA end. In germline, CDR1 is MGHDK, CDR2 SYGVNS. This CDR3 spans 13 amino acids. The CDR3 loop is CASSRAGTYEQFF. In DNA, the CDR3 is TGTGCCAGCAGTCGAGCGGGGACCTACGAGCAGTTCTTC.

This sequence joins TRBV12-3 or TRBV12-4 and TRBJ1-1; D unclear. V was trimmed by 2 bases and J by 0 bases, leaving 13 bases between them. This CDR3 has 16 residues. The CDR3 loop reads CASSLTVQVLNTEAFF. The CDR3 nucleotides are TGTGCCAGCAGTTTAACGGTCCAGGTCCTGAACACTGAAGCTTTCTTT.

This clonotype was detected ten times or more. V gene TRBV4-2 combines with J gene TRBJ2-5, with 7 bases fitting TRBD1. The junction had 12 bases not matched to a gene; V was cut back by 1 base and J by 7 bases. This CDR3 has 16 residues. The germline CDR1 and CDR2 sequences are LGHNA and YNFKEQ. The CDR3 DNA reads TGTGCCAGCAGCCAAGTCTTTGGGACAGCCTCCGGGACCCAGTACTTC. Protein: CASSQVFGTASGTQYF.

The chain is built from TRBV28 and TRBJ1-1, with 9 bases identical to TRBD1. CDR3 length: 15 residues. The V and J ends lost 3 bases and 1 base, in that order; junction bases with no gene match: 3. Germline V gives CDR1 MDHEN, CDR2 SYDVKM. The CDR3 sequence: CASSFVTGGNTEAFF. Written as DNA, the CDR3 is TGTGCCAGCAGTTTTGTGACAGGGGGGAACACTGAAGCTTTCTTT. Variable domain in full (rest from reference TRBV28 and TRBJ1-1): DVKVTQSSRYLVKRTGEKVFLECVQDMDHENMFWYRQDPGLGLRLIYFSYDVKMKEKGDIPEGYSVSREKKERFSLILESASTNQTSMYLCASSFVTGGNTEAFFGQGTRLTVV.

Many counts were recorded for this clonotype. The CDR3 reads CASSQIREGPYEQYF. CDR3 coding DNA: TGTGCCAGCAGCCAAATAAGGGAGGGGCCCTACGAGCAGTACTTC. The V and J genes are TRBV3-1 and TRBJ2-7, with 7 bases matching TRBD2. V lost 2 bases and J lost 2; bases outside the gene matches: 6. CDR3 length equals 15 residues. Germline V gives CDR1 LGHDT, CDR2 YNNKEL (reference sequence).

This clonotype has a count of ten or more. This chain links TRBV24-1 with TRBJ2-1; TRBD2 agrees at 10 bases. Germline V gene data show CDR1 as KGHDR and CDR2 as SFDVKD. J lost 0 bases, V lost 3 bases, and 7 bases had no gene match. The CDR3 totals 18 residues. The CDR3 DNA is TGTGCCACCAGTGATGGGACTAGCGACCTCCGCTCCTACAATGAGCAGTTCTTC. This sequence encodes CATSDGTSDLRSYNEQFF.

The V and J genes are TRBV7-2 and TRBJ2-1; tentative D call: TRBD1 (5 bases). V shed 1 base and J shed 10 bases, with 14 bases lying between them. The CDR3 loop spans 14 amino acids. In germline, CDR1 is SGHTA, CDR2 FQGNSA. CDR3 in amino acids: CASSLVGQGWEQFF. The CDR3, as DNA: TGTGCCAGCAGCTTAGTTGGCCAGGGCTGGGAGCAGTTCTTC. The whole variable domain, filled in from reference TRBV7-2 and TRBJ2-1, reads GAGVSQSPSNKVTEKGKDVELRCDPISGHTALYWYRQSLGQGLEFLIYFQGNSAPDKSGLPSDRFSAERTGGSVSTLTIQRTQQEDSAVYLCASSLVGQGWEQFFGPGTRLTVL.

V usage is TRBV5-1 and J usage is TRBJ2-5, with D possibly being TRBD2 (7 bases). Trimming took off 0 bases at V and 5 bases at J, with 11 bases between the two ends. This CDR3 spans 14 amino acids. In germline, CDR1 is SGHRS, CDR2 YFSETQ. CDR3 sequence reads: CASSLVGGRETQYF. CDR3 nucleotides: TGCGCCAGCAGCTTGGTGGGGGGGCGTGAGACCCAGTACTTC.

Ten or more counts support this clonotype. This chain joins TRBV20-1 and TRBJ2-4; D not resolved. Between the trimmed V and J ends, which lost 1 base and 2 bases, there was a span of 15 bases. Germline-derived CDR1 and CDR2 are DFQATT and SNEGSKA (reference sequence). The CDR3 is made up of 16 amino acids. As DNA, the CDR3 is TGCAGTGCTAGAGGCCCCTCCCCCGGTACCAAAAACATTCAGTACTTC. This codes for CSARGPSPGTKNIQYF.

This clonotype showed up just a few times. The chain couples TRBV4-2 to TRBJ2-2; 9 nucleotides align to TRBD2. V lost 0 bases to trimming and J lost 1 base; unmatched junction nucleotides: 12. This CDR3 is built from 20 residues. CDR1 is LGHNA, CDR2 YNFKEQ, per germline. The CDR3 region is CASSQDRPAGGPQNTGELFF. CDR3 nucleotide sequence: TGTGCCAGCAGCCAAGATCGGCCGGCGGGGGGGCCGCAGAACACCGGGGAGCTGTTTTTT.

The chain joins TRBV5-5 to TRBJ2-3; D remains unclear. Looked up from germline, CDR1 is SGHKS and CDR2 is YYEKEE (reference sequence). Trimming removed 1 base at V and 2 bases at J, with 8 bases between. The CDR3 is 14 residues long. CDR3 nucleotide sequence: TGTGCCAGCAGCTTGTACCAGGACACAGATACGCAGTATTTT. Its translation is CASSLYQDTDTQYF.

This clonotype showed up many times. CDR3 residues: CASSRGLEAFF. DNA of the CDR3: TGTGCCAGCAGCAGGGGCCTTGAAGCTTTCTTT. J is TRBJ1-1 and V is TRBV6-1; TRBD1 might be the D (6 bases). Germline V gene lookup returns CDR1 MNHNS and CDR2 SASEGT. This CDR3 spans 11 amino acids. V lost 6 bases, J lost 7 bases, and 9 bases lay in between.

This clonotype was seen only a few times. The J gene is TRBJ1-2, the V gene TRBV6-6, with D unclear. The V and J ends lost 7 bases and 4 bases respectively, with 13 bases between them. The germline gives CDR1 MNHNY, CDR2 SVGAGI (reference sequence). This CDR3 contains 13 residues. The CDR3 loop reads CASNGRGSYGYTF. The CDR3 nucleotides read TGTGCCAGCAACGGTCGGGGTTCCTATGGCTACACCTTC.

This clonotype was observed many times. The gene calls are TRBV20-1 and TRBJ2-3; D could derive from TRBD1 or TRBD2 (6 bases each). The germline V gene has CDR1 DFQATT and CDR2 SNEGSKA (reference sequence). CDR3 length equals 14 residues. V lost 4 bases and J 1 base, leaving 12 bases between the germline ends. This CDR3 reads CSAKGGGRTDTQYF. CDR3 coding DNA: TGCAGTGCTAAGGGGGGAGGCCGCACAGATACGCAGTATTTT.

This chain links TRBV7-9 with TRBJ2-3; 8 bases agree with TRBD2. Trimming cost V 3 bases and J 2 bases; bases outside gene matches: 10. This CDR3 spans 17 amino acids. Per the germline V gene, CDR1 is SEHNR and CDR2 is FQNEAQ (reference sequence). This chain's CDR3 is CASSFQSGRGPTDTQYF. CDR3 coding DNA: TGTGCCAGCAGCTTCCAGAGCGGGAGAGGCCCCACAGATACGCAGTATTTT.

The table lists this clonotype with a few counts. The rearrangement joins TRBV15 to TRBJ2-3, with a possible D match to TRBD2 (5 bases). V gave up 0 bases and J gave up 5 bases, with 15 bases separating them. The CDR3 loop spans 16 amino acids. CDR1 and CDR2 from the germline V gene are LNHNV and YYDKDF (reference sequence). Here the CDR3 reads CATSRDSYGIRDTQYF. The CDR3 bases are TGTGCCACCAGCAGAGATTCGTACGGGATTCGAGATACGCAGTATTTT.

In its sample, this clonotype was seen a few times. The gene calls are TRBV10-3 and TRBJ1-4, with 7 bases that match TRBD1. The CDR3 covers 17 residues. The germline V gene encodes CDR1 ENHRY and CDR2 SYGVKD. The trim removed 1 base at V and 3 bases at J, leaving 8 bases unmatched. The CDR3 DNA follows: TGTGCCATCAGTGAGTTTTTCGGTGGACAGGCTAATGAAAAACTGTTTTTT. Amino acids: CAISEFFGGQANEKLFF.

This clonotype has a count of ten or more. The chain has TRBV4-1 and TRBJ2-4; 8 bases fit TRBD1. The germline V gene has CDR1 MGHRA and CDR2 YSYEKL. The CDR3 is made up of 12 amino acids. The V segment lost 8 bases and the J segment 6 bases; nucleotides outside the gene matches: 3. This CDR3 reads CASQGTGNIQYF. CDR3 DNA sequence: TGCGCCAGCCAGGGGACAGGAAACATTCAGTACTTC.

This clonotype occurred a few times. The rearrangement joins TRBV6-2 or TRBV6-3 to TRBJ1-2; tentative D call: TRBD1 (5 bases). The CDR3 totals 14 residues. The germline CDR1 and CDR2 sequences are MNHEY and SVGEGT. V lost 7 bases and J lost 2, with 14 bases in between. For the CDR3, the DNA is TGTGCCAGCAAGAGGGACCTTTGGAACTATGGCTACACCTTC. Translated, it gives CASKRDLWNYGYTF.

In this sample, this clonotype turned up many times. This chain connects TRBV7-6 to TRBJ2-1; 8 bases are a match to TRBD1. In germline, CDR1 is SGHVS, CDR2 FNYEAQ. The trim removed 1 base at V and 3 bases at J, leaving 8 bases unmatched. The CDR3 sequence is 17 residues long. The CDR3 DNA is TGTGCCAGCAGCTTAGATACCGGGACAGGTTTCTACAATGAGCAGTTCTTC. This codes for CASSLDTGTGFYNEQFF.

The table lists this clonotype with a few counts. J is TRBJ2-7 and V is TRBV7-2, with D possibly TRBD1 on 6 matching bases. Germline-derived CDR1 and CDR2 are SGHTA and FQGNSA. The V and J ends lost 0 bases and 6 bases respectively, with 15 bases between them. This CDR3 has 15 residues. CDR3 coding DNA: TGTGCCAGCAGCTTAGCCCCACAGGGTGAAGGCGAGCAGTACTTC. It translates to CASSLAPQGEGEQYF.

The sample holds a few counts of this clonotype. The chain joins TRBV28 to TRBJ1-5; TRBD1 might be the D (5 bases). V lost 2 bases to trimming and J lost 7 bases, with 12 bases between them. Germline lookup yields CDR1 MDHEN and CDR2 SYDVKM. The CDR3 sequence is 14 residues long. CDR3 sequence reads: CASSLSGQGQPQHF. DNA for the CDR3: TGTGCCAGCAGTTTAAGTGGACAAGGGCAGCCCCAGCATTTT.

This clonotype was seen repeatedly, ten times or more. V gene TRBV20-1 combines with J gene TRBJ2-1; D perhaps matches TRBD2 (6 bases). CDR1 is DFQATT, CDR2 SNEGSKA, per germline (reference sequence). The CDR3 is made up of 16 amino acids. Deletions cut 1 base from V and 3 bases from J, with 16 bases between. The chain's CDR3 is CSARGPSAGSYNEQFF. CDR3 sequence (DNA): TGCAGTGCTAGAGGGCCCAGCGCGGGGAGCTACAATGAGCAGTTCTTC.

This clonotype was detected ten times or more. The chain combines TRBV6-2 or TRBV6-3 with TRBJ1-1; a possible D gene is TRBD1 (5 bases). Germline-derived CDR1 and CDR2 are MNHEY and SVGEGT. V lost 5 bases, J lost 6 bases, and 7 bases lay in between. This CDR3 comprises 11 residues. The chain's CDR3 is CASSQGSEAFF. The CDR3, as DNA: TGTGCCAGCAGTCAGGGTTCTGAAGCTTTCTTT.

This clonotype was recorded many times. The genes are TRBV15 and TRBJ1-2; weak D call: TRBD1 (5 bases). V lost 0 bases and J lost 8, with 16 bases in between. CDR3 size: 15 residues. Germline CDR1 and CDR2: LNHNV and YYDKDF (reference sequence). The CDR3 nucleotides are TGTGCCACCAGCAGAGATTCGAGGGGTATAGGGGGCTACACCTTC. It yields the protein CATSRDSRGIGGYTF.

This clonotype was seen at least ten times. The gene calls are TRBV20-1 and TRBJ2-5, with a possible D match to TRBD1 (6 bases). The CDR3 sequence is 14 residues long. Trimming took 7 bases from V and 0 from J, leaving 15 bases between them. Germline CDR1 reads DFQATT; CDR2 reads SNEGSKA (reference sequence). The CDR3 region is CSVSGQLYQETQYF. The CDR3 DNA is TGCAGTGTCTCGGGACAATTATACCAAGAGACCCAGTACTTC.